This TCR beta chain was found in a study of blood T cell repertoires in COVID-19. Study in general: Specimens from acute and convalescent COVID-19 originated in the United States, Italy and Spain. Sample material is recorded as cDNA or gDNA derived from T cells, B-cell-depleted T cells, or PBMCs.

Original processing notes: Estimation of nucleated cell counts was performed using reference gene primer amplification. The repertoire was sequenced with immunoSEQ multiplex PCR; TCRdb's copy has only in-frame clones and lacks some. D and trimming come from the DNA, and the V and J calls and clone size come from that table. The table records just over 300,000 clones, around 92% of them present only once. The Seattle patients joined while their infection was active and were tracked longitudinally afterward. The V gene's germline CDR1 is ENHRY and CDR2 SYGVKD. This CDR3 is 12 amino acids long. Trimming removed 10 bases at V and 3 bases at J, with 12 bases between.

The sample consisted of peripheral blood. The TCR sequence derives from a woman in her thirties with COVID-19, enrolled during active disease. The chain carries TRBV10-3 and TRBJ1-2; D might be TRBD1 (5 bases). The CDR3 region has the DNA TGTGCCACCGAGTCGGGGGACTATGGCTACACCTTC. Protein sequence: CATESGDYGYTF.